This T cell receptor beta chain was identified in a study of blood T cell repertoires in COVID-19. The overall study: Samples of COVID-19 (acute and convalescent) were obtained from the United States, Italy and Spain.

Clones were read by immunoSEQ multiplex PCR, and TCRdb kept only the in-frame ones, dropping some. The top ten hold less than 3.5% of the sample, which has over 85,000 clones, more than 85% seen once. The CDR3 loop spans 13 amino acids. V was cut by 5 bases and J by 4 bases, with 11 bases left in between. The V and J genes are TRBV12-3 or TRBV12-4 and TRBJ1-1; the D gene is possibly TRBD1 (6 bases). The clonotype originates from a man aged 50-60 years with active or convalescent COVID-19. The sample was peripheral blood. CDR3 in amino acids: CASSPDRRTEAFF. CDR3 DNA: TGTGCCAGCAGTCCAGACAGGCGCACTGAAGCTTTCTTT.